The clone carrying this T cell receptor beta chain was observed a handful of times. Its antigen is undetermined. The PCR contained 60 Vbeta and 13 Jbeta primers. Using immunoSEQ multiplex PCR, the repertoire was profiled, and TCRdb retains in-frame clones only, with some absent. The top ten hold about 8% of the sample, which has nearly 110,000 clones, 73% seen once. The record originates from a study of cytomegalovirus exposure and HLA in healthy donors. Study-level findings and limits: Three of the chains that were CMV-associated were confirmed in vitro to be specific for CMV antigens. Presence/absence analyses assumed roughly uniform sequencing depth across donors, which may not hold.

The clonotype comes from a man aged 30 to 39 in good health and CMV-seronegative. Source material: PBMCs.

The CDR3 coding sequence is TGTGCCAGCAGCGCGATCCGGGAGACCCAGTACTTC. Translating gives CASSAIRETQYF. The rearrangement uses TRBV6-1 and TRBJ2-5; unclear D gene. V was cut by 6 bases and J by 5 bases, with 10 bases left in between. CDR1 and CDR2 from the germline V gene are MNHNS and SASEGT. The CDR3 is made up of 12 amino acids.